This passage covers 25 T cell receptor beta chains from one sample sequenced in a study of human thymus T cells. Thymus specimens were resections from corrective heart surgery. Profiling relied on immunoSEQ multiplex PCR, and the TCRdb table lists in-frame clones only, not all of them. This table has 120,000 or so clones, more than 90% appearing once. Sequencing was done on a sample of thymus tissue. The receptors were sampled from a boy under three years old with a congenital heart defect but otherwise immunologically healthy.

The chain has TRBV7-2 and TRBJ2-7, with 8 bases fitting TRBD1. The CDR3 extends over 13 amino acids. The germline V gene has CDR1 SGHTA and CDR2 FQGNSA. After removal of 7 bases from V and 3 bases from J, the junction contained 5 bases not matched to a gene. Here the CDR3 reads CASTSGTGYEQYF. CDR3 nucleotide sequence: TGTGCCAGCACCTCCGGGACAGGCTACGAGCAGTACTTC.

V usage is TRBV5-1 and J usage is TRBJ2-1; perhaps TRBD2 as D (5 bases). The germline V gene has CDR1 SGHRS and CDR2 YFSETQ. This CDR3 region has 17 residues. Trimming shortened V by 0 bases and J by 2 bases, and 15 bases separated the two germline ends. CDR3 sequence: CASSLEERQKTYNEQFF. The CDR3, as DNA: TGCGCCAGCAGCTTGGAGGAGCGGCAGAAGACCTACAATGAGCAGTTCTTC. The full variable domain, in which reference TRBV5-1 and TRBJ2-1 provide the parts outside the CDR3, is KAGVTQTPRYLIKTRGQQVTLSCSPISGHRSVSWYQQTPGQGLQFLFEYFSETQRNKGNFPGRFSGRQFSNSRSEMNVSTLELGDSALYLCASSLEERQKTYNEQFFGPGTRLTVL.

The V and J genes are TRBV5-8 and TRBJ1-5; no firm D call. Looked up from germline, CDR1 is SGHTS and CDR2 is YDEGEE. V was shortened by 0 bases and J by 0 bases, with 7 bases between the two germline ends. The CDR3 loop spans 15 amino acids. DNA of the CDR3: TGTGCCAGCAGCTTGGACAGCTATAGCAATCAGCCCCAGCATTTT. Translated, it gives CASSLDSYSNQPQHF.

In nucleotides, the CDR3 is TGTGCCAGCAGCGTAGACCAGTCGGGGGGGCCCGGACTAGAAGGCACCGGGGAGCTGTTTTTT. It yields the protein CASSVDQSGGPGLEGTGELFF. The chain uses TRBV9 and TRBJ2-2, with 8 bases that match TRBD2. The trim removed 0 bases at V and 4 bases at J, leaving 20 bases unmatched. Germline assignment: CDR1 SGDLS and CDR2 YYNGEE. This CDR3 is 21 amino acids long.

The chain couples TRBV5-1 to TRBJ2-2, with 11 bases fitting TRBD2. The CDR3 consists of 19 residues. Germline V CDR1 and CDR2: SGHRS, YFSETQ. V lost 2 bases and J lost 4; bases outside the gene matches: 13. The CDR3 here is CASSFRTPLAGGLTGELFF. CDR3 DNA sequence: TGCGCCAGCAGCTTCCGAACCCCCTTAGCGGGGGGGCTCACCGGGGAGCTGTTTTTT.

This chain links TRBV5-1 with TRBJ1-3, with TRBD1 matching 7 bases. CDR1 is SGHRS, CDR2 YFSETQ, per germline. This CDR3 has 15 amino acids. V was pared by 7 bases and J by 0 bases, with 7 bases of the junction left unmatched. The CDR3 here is CASQLDRLSGNTIYF. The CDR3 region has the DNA TGCGCCAGCCAGTTGGACAGGCTCTCTGGAAACACCATATATTTT.

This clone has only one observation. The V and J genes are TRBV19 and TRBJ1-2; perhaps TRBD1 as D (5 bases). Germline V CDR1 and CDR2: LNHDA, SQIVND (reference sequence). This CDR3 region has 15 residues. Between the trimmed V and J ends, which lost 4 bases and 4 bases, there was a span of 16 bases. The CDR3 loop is CASSRGDGDRYGYTF. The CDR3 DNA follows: TGTGCCAGTAGTAGAGGGGACGGCGACCGCTATGGCTACACCTTC.

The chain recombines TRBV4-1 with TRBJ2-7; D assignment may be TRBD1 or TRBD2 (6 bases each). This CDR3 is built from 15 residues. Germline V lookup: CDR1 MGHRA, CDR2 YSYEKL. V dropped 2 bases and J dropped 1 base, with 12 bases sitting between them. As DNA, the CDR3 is TGCGCCAGCAGCCAATTCGGGGGCCAGTCCTACGAGCAGTACTTC. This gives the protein CASSQFGGQSYEQYF.

The CDR3 DNA reads TGTGCCAGCAGTCCGACACCTCCGGGGTATCAGCCCCAGCATTTT. This sequence encodes CASSPTPPGYQPQHF. The chain links TRBV2 to TRBJ1-5; D uncertain. The CDR3 consists of 15 residues. From germline, CDR1 is SNHLY and CDR2 FYNNEI. V was pared by 5 bases and J by 5 bases, with 16 bases between.

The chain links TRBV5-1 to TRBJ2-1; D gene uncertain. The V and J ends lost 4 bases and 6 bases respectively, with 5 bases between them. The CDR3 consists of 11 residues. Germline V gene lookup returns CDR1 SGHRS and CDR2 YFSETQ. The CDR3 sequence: CASSHGNEQFF. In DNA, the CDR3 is TGCGCCAGCAGCCACGGCAATGAGCAGTTCTTC. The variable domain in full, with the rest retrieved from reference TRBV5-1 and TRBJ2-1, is KAGVTQTPRYLIKTRGQQVTLSCSPISGHRSVSWYQQTPGQGLQFLFEYFSETQRNKGNFPGRFSGRQFSNSRSEMNVSTLELGDSALYLCASSHGNEQFFGPGTRLTVL.

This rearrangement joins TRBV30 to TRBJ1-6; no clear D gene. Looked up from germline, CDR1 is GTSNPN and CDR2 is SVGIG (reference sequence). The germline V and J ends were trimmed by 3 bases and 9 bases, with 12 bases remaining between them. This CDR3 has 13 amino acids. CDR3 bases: TGTGCCTGGAGACGGTCCCGGGGTTCACCCCTCCACTTT. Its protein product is CAWRRSRGSPLHF. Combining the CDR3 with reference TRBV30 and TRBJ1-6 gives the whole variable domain SQTIHQWPATLVQPVGSPLSLECTVEGTSNPNLYWYRQAAGRGLQLLFYSVGIGQISSEVPQNLSASRPQDRQFILSSKKLLLSDSGFYLCAWRRSRGSPLHFGNGTRLTVT.

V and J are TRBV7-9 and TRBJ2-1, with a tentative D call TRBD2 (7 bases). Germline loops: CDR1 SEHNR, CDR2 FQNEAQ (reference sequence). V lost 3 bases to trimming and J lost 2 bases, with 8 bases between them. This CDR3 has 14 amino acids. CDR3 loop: CASSLGGPYNEQFF. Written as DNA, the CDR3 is TGTGCCAGCAGCTTGGGGGGGCCCTACAATGAGCAGTTCTTC.

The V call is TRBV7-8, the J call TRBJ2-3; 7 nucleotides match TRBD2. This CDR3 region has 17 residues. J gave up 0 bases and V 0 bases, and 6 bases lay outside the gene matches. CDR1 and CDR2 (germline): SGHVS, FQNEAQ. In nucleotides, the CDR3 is TGTGCCAGCAGCTTAGCTCTGGCTAGCGGAAGCACAGATACGCAGTATTTT. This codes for CASSLALASGSTDTQYF.

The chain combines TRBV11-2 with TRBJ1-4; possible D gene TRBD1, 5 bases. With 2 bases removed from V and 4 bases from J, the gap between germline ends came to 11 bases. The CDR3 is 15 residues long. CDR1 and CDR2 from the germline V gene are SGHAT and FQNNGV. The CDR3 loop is CASSLSGRNNEKLFF. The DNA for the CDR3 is TGTGCCAGCAGCTTATCAGGGCGAAATAATGAAAAACTGTTTTTT.

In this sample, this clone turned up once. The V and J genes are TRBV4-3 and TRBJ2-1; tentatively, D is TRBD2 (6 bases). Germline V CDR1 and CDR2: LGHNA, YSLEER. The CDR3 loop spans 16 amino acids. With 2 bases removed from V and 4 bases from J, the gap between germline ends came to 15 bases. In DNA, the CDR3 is TGCGCCAGCAGCCAATCGCCGGGGGAGAATTACAATGAGCAGTTCTTC. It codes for CASSQSPGENYNEQFF.

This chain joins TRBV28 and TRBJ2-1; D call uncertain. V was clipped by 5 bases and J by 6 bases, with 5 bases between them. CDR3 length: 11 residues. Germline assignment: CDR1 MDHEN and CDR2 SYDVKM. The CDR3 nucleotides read TGTGCCAGCAGTACCGTCAATGAGCAGTTCTTC. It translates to CASSTVNEQFF.

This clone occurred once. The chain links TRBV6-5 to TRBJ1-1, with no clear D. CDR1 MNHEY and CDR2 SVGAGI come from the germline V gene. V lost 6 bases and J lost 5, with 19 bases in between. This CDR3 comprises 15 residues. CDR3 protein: CASRPGRVVGTEAFF. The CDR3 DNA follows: TGTGCCAGCAGGCCAGGACGGGTAGTGGGAACTGAAGCTTTCTTT.

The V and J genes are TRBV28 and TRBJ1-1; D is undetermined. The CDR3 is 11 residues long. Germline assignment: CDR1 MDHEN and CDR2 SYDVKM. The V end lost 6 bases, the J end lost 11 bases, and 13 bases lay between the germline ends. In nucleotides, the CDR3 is TGTGCCAGCAGCCTGGATAGGGAGGCTTTCTTT. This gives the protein CASSLDREAFF.

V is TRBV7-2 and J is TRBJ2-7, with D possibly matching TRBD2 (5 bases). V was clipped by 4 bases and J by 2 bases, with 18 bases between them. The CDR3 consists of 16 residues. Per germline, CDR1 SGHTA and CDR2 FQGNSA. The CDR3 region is CASSSRLSASTYEQYF. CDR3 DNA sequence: TGTGCCAGCAGCTCTCGGCTTAGCGCCAGTACCTACGAGCAGTACTTC. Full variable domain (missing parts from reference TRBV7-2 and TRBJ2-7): GAGVSQSPSNKVTEKGKDVELRCDPISGHTALYWYRQSLGQGLEFLIYFQGNSAPDKSGLPSDRFSAERTGGSVSTLTIQRTQQEDSAVYLCASSSRLSASTYEQYFGPGTRLTVT.

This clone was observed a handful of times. The CDR3 DNA reads as TGTGCCACAGGGACTATAGACAATCAGCCCCAGCATTTT. This sequence encodes CATGTIDNQPQHF. The chain uses TRBV6-6 and TRBJ1-5; TRBD1 might be the D (5 bases). Germline lookup yields CDR1 MNHNY and CDR2 SVGAGI (reference sequence). This CDR3 comprises 13 residues. Trimming took 10 bases from V and 3 from J, leaving 13 bases between them.

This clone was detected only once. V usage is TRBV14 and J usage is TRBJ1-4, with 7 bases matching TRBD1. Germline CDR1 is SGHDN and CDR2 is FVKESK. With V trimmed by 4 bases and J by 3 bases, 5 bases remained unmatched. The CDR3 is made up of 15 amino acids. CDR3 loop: CASSLSGTANEKLFF. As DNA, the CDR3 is TGTGCCAGCAGCCTGTCCGGGACAGCTAATGAAAAACTGTTTTTT.

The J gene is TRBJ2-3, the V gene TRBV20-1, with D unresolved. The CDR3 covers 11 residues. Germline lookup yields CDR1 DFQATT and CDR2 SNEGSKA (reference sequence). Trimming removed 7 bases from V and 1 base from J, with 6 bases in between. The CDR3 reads CSVFGTDTQYF. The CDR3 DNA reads TGCAGTGTGTTCGGCACAGATACGCAGTATTTT.

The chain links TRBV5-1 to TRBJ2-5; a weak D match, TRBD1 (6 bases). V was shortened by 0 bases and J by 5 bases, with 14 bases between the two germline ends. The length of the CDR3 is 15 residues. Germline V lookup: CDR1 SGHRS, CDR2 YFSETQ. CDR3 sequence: CASSLAGDMRETQYF. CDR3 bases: TGCGCCAGCAGCTTGGCCGGGGACATGAGGGAGACCCAGTACTTC.

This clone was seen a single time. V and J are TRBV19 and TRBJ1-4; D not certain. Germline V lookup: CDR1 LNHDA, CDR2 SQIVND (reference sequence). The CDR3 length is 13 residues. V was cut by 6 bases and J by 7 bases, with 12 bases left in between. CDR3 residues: CASRARWGEKLFF. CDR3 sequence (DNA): TGTGCCAGTAGGGCCAGATGGGGTGAAAAACTGTTTTTT.

CDR3 in DNA: TGTGCCAGCAGTGGGACAGGGGAAATGGCTAACTATGGCTACACCTTC. It translates to CASSGTGEMANYGYTF. The J gene is TRBJ1-2, the V gene TRBV27; 10 nucleotides match TRBD1. This CDR3 is built from 16 residues. Germline-derived CDR1 and CDR2 are MNHEY and SMNVEV (reference sequence). The junction had 6 bases not matched to a gene; V was cut back by 5 bases and J by 0 bases.